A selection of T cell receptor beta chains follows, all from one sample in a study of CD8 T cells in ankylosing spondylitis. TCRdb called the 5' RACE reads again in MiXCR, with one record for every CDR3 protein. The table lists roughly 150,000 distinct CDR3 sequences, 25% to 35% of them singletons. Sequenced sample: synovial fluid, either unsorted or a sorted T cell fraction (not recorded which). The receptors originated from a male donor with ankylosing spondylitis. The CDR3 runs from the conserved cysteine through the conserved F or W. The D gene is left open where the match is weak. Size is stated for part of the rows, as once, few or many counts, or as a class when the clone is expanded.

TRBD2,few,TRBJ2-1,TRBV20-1,CSASSGNLNEQFF,TGCAGTGCTTCGAGCGGGAACCTCAATGAGCAGTTCTTC
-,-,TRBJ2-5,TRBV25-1,CASSEGQETQYF,TGTGCCAGCAGTGAGGGGCAAGAGACCCAGTACTTC
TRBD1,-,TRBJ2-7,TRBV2,CASSRTGGASYEQYF,TGTGCCAGCAGCAGGACAGGGGGGGCTTCCTACGAGCAGTACTTC
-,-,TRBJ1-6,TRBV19,CASSPQGALHSPLHF,TGTGCCAGTAGTCCCCAAGGAGCCCTCCATTCACCCCTCCACTTT
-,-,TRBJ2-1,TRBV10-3,CAISDLGYNEQFF,TGTGCCATCAGTGACCTAGGGTACAATGAGCAGTTCTTC
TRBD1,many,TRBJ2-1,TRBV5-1,CASSTGDRTPNNEQFF,TGCGCCAGCAGCACAGGGGACAGAACACCAAACAATGAGCAGTTCTTC
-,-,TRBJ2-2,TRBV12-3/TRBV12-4,CASTGDFAGELFF,TGTGCCAGCACGGGGGATTTCGCCGGGGAGCTGTTTTTT
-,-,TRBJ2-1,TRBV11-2,CASHGGTTGDEQFF,TGTGCCAGCCACGGCGGGACGACGGGGGATGAGCAGTTCTTC
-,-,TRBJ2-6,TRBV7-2,CASSSNGGPGANVLTF,TGTGCCAGCAGCTCAAACGGGGGGCCTGGGGCCAACGTCCTGACTTTC
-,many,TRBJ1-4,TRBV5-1,CASSLEGRESEKLFF,TGCGCCAGCAGCTTGGAGGGCAGAGAGAGTGAAAAACTGTTTTTT
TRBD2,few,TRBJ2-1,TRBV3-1,CASSRGGRAEDEQFF,TGTGCCAGCAGCCGGGGCGGGAGGGCTGAAGATGAGCAGTTCTTC
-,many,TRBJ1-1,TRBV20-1,CSARRPGSTEAFF,TGCAGTGCTAGACGTCCGGGAAGCACTGAAGCTTTCTTT
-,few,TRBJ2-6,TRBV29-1,CSVPLSSGANVLTF,TGCAGCGTTCCCCTTTCCAGTGGGGCCAACGTCCTGACTTTC
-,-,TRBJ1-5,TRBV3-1,CASSQDRVSTQHF,TGTGCCAGCAGCCAAGATAGGGTCTCGACCCAGCATTTT
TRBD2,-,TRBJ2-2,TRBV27,CASSLALGRAGELFF,TGTGCCAGCAGTTTGGCCCTCGGGAGGGCCGGGGAGCTGTTTTTT
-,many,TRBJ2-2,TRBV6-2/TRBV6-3,CASSLSGVETGELFF,TGTGCCAGCAGTTTAAGTGGCGTGGAAACCGGGGAGCTGTTTTTT
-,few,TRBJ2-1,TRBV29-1,CSVLEWGEQFF,TGCAGCGTTTTGGAGTGGGGTGAGCAGTTCTTC
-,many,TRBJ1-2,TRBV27,CASSLSPGYYGYTF,TGTGCCAGCAGTTTATCCCCAGGATACTATGGCTACACCTTC
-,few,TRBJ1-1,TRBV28,CASSLGRISRTEAFF,TGTGCCAGCAGTTTAGGACGGATTAGTAGGACTGAAGCTTTCTTT
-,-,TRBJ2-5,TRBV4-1,CASSQDRADRLGETQYF,TGCGCCAGCAGCCAAGATCGGGCAGACCGTCTAGGCGAGACCCAGTACTTC
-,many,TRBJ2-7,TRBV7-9,CASSHPGGTSPYEQYF,TGTGCCAGCAGCCACCCGGGTGGGACAAGCCCCTACGAGCAGTACTTC
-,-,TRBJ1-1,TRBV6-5,CASSYSGGRAEAFF,TGTGCCAGCAGTTACTCCGGGGGCAGGGCTGAAGCTTTCTTT
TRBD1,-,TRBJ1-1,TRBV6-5,CASSYKGRGLVTEAFF,TGTGCCAGCAGTTACAAAGGAAGGGGGCTAGTTACTGAAGCTTTCTTT
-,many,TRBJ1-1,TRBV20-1,CSARDISEAFF,TGCAGTGCTAGAGATATCAGTGAAGCTTTCTTT
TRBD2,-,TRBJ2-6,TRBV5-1,CASSLGPGGPSGANVLTF,TGCGCCAGCAGCTTGGGGCCGGGGGGGCCTAGTGGGGCCAACGTCCTGACTTTC
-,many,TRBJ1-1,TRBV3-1,CASSRSDRMNTEAFF,TGTGCCAGCAGCCGCTCGGACAGAATGAACACTGAAGCTTTCTTT
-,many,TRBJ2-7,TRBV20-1,CSASEGNYEQYF,TGCAGTGCTAGTGAGGGGAACTACGAGCAGTACTTC
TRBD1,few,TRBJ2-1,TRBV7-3,CASSPKGGAYNEQFF,TGTGCCAGCAGCCCCAAAGGGGGCGCTTACAATGAGCAGTTCTTC
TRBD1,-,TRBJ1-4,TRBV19,CASSRGGTGNEKLFF,TGTGCCAGTAGTAGGGGCGGGACAGGGAATGAAAAACTGTTTTTT
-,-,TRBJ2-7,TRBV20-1,CSGDGSEATREQYF,TGCAGTGGCGACGGATCTGAAGCCACCCGCGAGCAGTACTTC
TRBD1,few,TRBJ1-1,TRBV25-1,CASSKGARTEAFF,TGTGCCAGCAGTAAGGGGGCAAGGACTGAAGCTTTCTTT
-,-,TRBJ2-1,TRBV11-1,CASSRDLYNEQFF,TGTGCCAGCAGCCGGGACTTGTACAATGAGCAGTTCTTC
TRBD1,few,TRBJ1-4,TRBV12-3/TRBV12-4,CASTGTGGKQKLFF,TGTGCCAGCACCGGGACAGGGGGAAAGCAAAAACTGTTTTTT
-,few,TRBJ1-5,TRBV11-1,CATPGGQKPQHF,TGTGCCACCCCGGGGGGTCAAAAGCCCCAGCATTTT
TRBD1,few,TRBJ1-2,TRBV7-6,CASSLGQGVNYGYTF,TGTGCCAGCAGCCTGGGACAGGGGGTTAACTATGGCTACACCTTC
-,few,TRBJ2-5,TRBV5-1,CASSHPQVGRETQYF,TGCGCCAGCAGCCATCCTCAGGTGGGGCGAGAGACCCAGTACTTC
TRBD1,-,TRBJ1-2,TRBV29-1,CSVGDREVGYTF,TGCAGCGTTGGGGACAGGGAGGTTGGCTACACCTTC
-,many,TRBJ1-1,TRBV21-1,CASSPPGDTEAFF,TGTGCCAGCAGCCCCCCGGGGGACACTGAAGCTTTCTTT
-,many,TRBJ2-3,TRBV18,CASSPTITGTDTQYF,TGTGCCAGCTCCCCTACCATCACAGGCACAGATACGCAGTATTTT
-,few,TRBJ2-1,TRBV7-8,CASSGQKSGLVPNEQFF,TGTGCCAGCAGCGGACAGAAATCAGGGCTAGTTCCCAATGAGCAGTTCTTC
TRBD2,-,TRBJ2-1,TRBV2,CASSPRARTSGHNEQFF,TGTGCCAGCAGCCCCAGGGCGAGGACTAGCGGGCACAATGAGCAGTTCTTC
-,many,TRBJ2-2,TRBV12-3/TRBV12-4,CASSFVTDTGELFF,TGTGCCAGCAGTTTCGTGACAGACACCGGGGAGCTGTTTTTT
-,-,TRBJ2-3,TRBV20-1,CSVPFTGWGTDTQYF,TGCAGTGTTCCTTTTACGGGGTGGGGCACAGATACGCAGTATTTT
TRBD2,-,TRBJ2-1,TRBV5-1,CASSLRLADNEQFF,TGCGCCAGCAGCTTGAGACTAGCGGACAATGAGCAGTTCTTC
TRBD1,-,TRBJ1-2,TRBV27,CASSLSWDRANYGYTF,TGTGCCAGCAGTTTATCTTGGGACAGAGCTAACTATGGCTACACCTTC
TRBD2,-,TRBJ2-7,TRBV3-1,CASSPPGGVDEQYF,TGTGCCAGCAGCCCCCCGGGGGGGGTTGACGAGCAGTACTTC
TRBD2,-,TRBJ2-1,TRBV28,CASSRAGTLYNEQFF,TGTGCCAGCAGCCGAGCGGGAACTCTCTACAATGAGCAGTTCTTC